The present T cell receptor beta chain was sequenced within a study of cytomegalovirus exposure and HLA in healthy donors. In the study overall: The roughly 130 validation repertoires used the same platform as the roughly 720 first-cohort repertoires (as reported by a later analysis).

Deletions cut 1 base from V and 0 bases from J, with 13 bases between. CDR1 is SGHAT and CDR2 is FQNNGV in the germline V gene. This CDR3 is built from 17 residues. The table came from immunoSEQ multiplex PCR; TCRdb's copy has only in-frame clones and leaves some out. Here the sample spans about 160,000 clones, under 90% being singletons. A word on this clone: As yet, its antigen is unknown.

Points from the study as a whole: Cytomegalovirus-associated TCR beta chains were listed, numbering roughly 150. Generally TCR sequences proved uncommon, though certain public TCRs appeared in numerous donors.

The receptor's source is a man aged 18 to 30 in good health and CMV-seropositive. Source material: PBMCs. This chain links TRBV11-2 with TRBJ2-1; possibly TRBD2 for D (5 bases). This chain's CDR3 is CASSLGRTPGSYNEQFF. In DNA, the CDR3 is TGTGCCAGCAGCTTAGGCCGGACTCCGGGCTCCTACAATGAGCAGTTCTTC.